This TCR beta chain was profiled in a study of CD8 T cells in Susac syndrome. Notes on the study in general: The relatively small number of individuals in the TCR sequencing and HLA analysis was acknowledged by the study.

V was pared by 6 bases and J by 8 bases, with 5 bases of the junction left unmatched. CDR3 length equals 14 residues. A word on this clonotype: Its antigen is not known.

Peripheral blood CD8+ and CD4+ T cells were profiled by TCR beta sequencing. RNA was extracted with the RNeasy kit, and a quantity of about 0.45 to 1 ug was reverse transcribed using random hexamers. The amplification used immunoSEQ multiplex PCR on TCR beta CDR3; it spanned 54 Vbeta and 13 Jbeta. TCRdb itself ran the immunoSEQ multiplex PCR reads through MiXCR, one entry per CDR3 protein. The top ten hold under 0.12% of the sample, which has around 200,000 distinct CDR3 sequences, 85% to 95% seen once. This receptor was obtained from a human donor in good health. V is TRBV12-3 or TRBV12-4 and J is TRBJ1-6; 9 nucleotides align to TRBD1. Material: CD4+ T cells from PBMCs. The CDR3 region has the DNA TGTGCCAGCAGGCGACAGGGGGGGGATTCACCCCTCCACTTT. Encoded protein: CASRRQGGDSPLHF.